This entry lists 26 T cell receptor beta chains sequenced from one sample in a study of blood T cell repertoires in COVID-19. Here immunoSEQ multiplex PCR was the method, and the copy in TCRdb shows in-frame clones only, minus some. The top ten clones hold 1.5% to 2% of a sample with approximately 260,000 clones, around nine tenths of them seen once. Sequences were obtained from PBMCs or T cells enriched from blood (not recorded which). The receptors derive from a woman under 30 who had recovered from COVID-19.

The chain joins TRBV7-8 to TRBJ2-1, with 7 bases lining up with TRBD2. The germline V gene encodes CDR1 SGHVS and CDR2 FQNEAQ. The CDR3 spans 15 residues. The J segment lost 3 bases and the V segment lost 1 base, leaving 3 bases of the junction unmatched. CDR3 DNA sequence: TGTGCCAGCAGCTTAGGCGGGAGCCACTACAATGAGCAGTTCTTC. Residues: CASSLGGSHYNEQFF.

The rearrangement uses TRBV5-1 and TRBJ2-6; 9 nucleotides match TRBD1. Germline V gene data show CDR1 as SGHRS and CDR2 as YFSETQ. V gave up 0 bases and J gave up 2 bases; unmatched junction bases: 6. The CDR3 spans 18 residues. CDR3 nucleotides: TGCGCCAGCAGCTTGGCCGGGACAGGGAATCCTGGGGCCAACGTCCTGACTTTC. The encoded protein is CASSLAGTGNPGANVLTF.

This chain joins TRBV18 and TRBJ2-3, with TRBD1 as a possible D gene (6 bases). This CDR3 comprises 14 residues. The germline CDR1 and CDR2 sequences are KGHSH and LQKENI. Trimming removed 2 bases from V and 0 bases from J, with 6 bases in between. CDR3 region: CASSPGQSTDTQYF. The CDR3 region has the DNA TGTGCCAGCTCACCAGGACAGAGCACAGATACGCAGTATTTT.

V gene TRBV4-1 combines with J gene TRBJ1-3, with 8 nucleotides matching TRBD1. CDR3 length: 16 amino acids. Germline trimming cut 4 bases from V and 0 bases from J; bases unmatched to any gene: 5. Germline V gene data show CDR1 as MGHRA and CDR2 as YSYEKL. The CDR3 nucleotides are TGCGCCAGCAGCCGGACAGGGAAGAGCTCTGGAAACACCATATATTTT. Protein product: CASSRTGKSSGNTIYF.

This chain joins TRBV11-3 and TRBJ2-1; TRBD2 agrees at 9 bases. Trimming took 4 bases from V and 8 from J; bases not matched to a gene: 12. CDR1 and CDR2 from the germline V gene are SGHNT and YENEEA. The CDR3 is 16 amino acids. Here the CDR3 reads CASSYSLAGGAHEQFF. The CDR3 DNA follows: TGTGCCAGCAGCTATTCCTTGGCGGGGGGGGCCCATGAGCAGTTCTTC.

The rearrangement links TRBV5-6 to TRBJ2-3; tentative D call: TRBD2 (5 bases). Germline CDR1 and CDR2: SGHDT and YYEEEE. Trimming cost V 2 bases and J 5 bases, with 15 bases left between them. This CDR3 contains 15 residues. The CDR3 here is CASSLVAGFQDTQYF. The CDR3 DNA sequence: TGTGCCAGCAGCTTAGTGGCGGGCTTTCAAGATACGCAGTATTTT.

This chain links TRBV11-2 with TRBJ1-2; 11 nucleotides agree with TRBD1. The CDR3 runs 15 residues. Germline loops: CDR1 SGHAT, CDR2 FQNNGV. V gave up 6 bases and J gave up 5 bases; unmatched junction bases: 8. The CDR3 coding sequence is TGTGCCAGCAGGCCGCCCGGGACAGGGGGTTATGGCTACACCTTC. This translates into CASRPPGTGGYGYTF.

The chain employs TRBV3-1 (or the pseudogene TRBV3-2) and TRBJ1-3; weak D call: TRBD1 (6 bases). The CDR3 has 15 residues. Trimming stripped 3 bases from V and 1 base from J, with 10 bases between. Germline V gives CDR1 LGHDT, CDR2 YNNKEL (reference sequence). CDR3 protein: CASSQGARSGNTIYF. As DNA, the CDR3 is TGTGCCAGCAGCCAGGGGGCGAGGTCTGGAAACACCATATATTTT.

The chain couples TRBV28 to TRBJ1-6; 8 nucleotides align to TRBD1. Germline CDR1 is MDHEN and CDR2 is SYDVKM. The CDR3 is 13 residues long. With 10 bases clipped from V and 5 bases from J, the junction kept 4 bases outside the gene matches. CDR3 sequence (DNA): TGTGCCACCGGACAGGGAAATAATTCACCCCTCCACTTT. This gives the protein CATGQGNNSPLHF.

This sequence joins TRBV4-1 and TRBJ1-2; D may be TRBD1 (6 bases). Germline lookup yields CDR1 MGHRA and CDR2 YSYEKL. V lost 1 base and J lost 2, with 8 bases in between. The CDR3 totals 14 residues. This CDR3 is CASSQVTGNYGYTF. CDR3 in DNA: TGCGCCAGCAGCCAAGTAACAGGGAACTATGGCTACACCTTC.

This CDR3 reads CASTPRVAGDTLTDTQYF. The CDR3 DNA reads TGTGCCAGCACCCCGAGGGTAGCGGGCGACACTCTCACAGATACGCAGTATTTT. The chain employs TRBV9 and TRBJ2-3; 7 bases line up with TRBD2. Germline-derived CDR1 and CDR2 are SGDLS and YYNGEE. This CDR3 is built from 18 residues. V dropped 6 bases and J dropped 2; count of bases not matched to a gene: 18.

The chain employs TRBV19 and TRBJ2-3, with 8 bases aligning to TRBD1. The CDR3 runs 16 residues. Germline CDR1 LNHDA, CDR2 SQIVND (reference sequence). V dropped 5 bases and J dropped 4; count of bases not matched to a gene: 11. CDR3 bases: TGTGCCAGTAGTGTAGGGTTGGGGACAGGAGCAGATACGCAGTATTTT. It translates to CASSVGLGTGADTQYF.

The V and J genes are TRBV5-1 and TRBJ2-7; 7 bases align to TRBD2. The junction had 8 bases not matched to a gene; V was cut back by 3 bases and J by 5 bases. This CDR3 contains 14 residues. Germline V CDR1 and CDR2: SGHRS, YFSETQ. The CDR3 region is CASSWGGRGDEQYF. For the CDR3, the DNA is TGCGCCAGCAGCTGGGGAGGGAGAGGAGACGAGCAGTACTTC.

This sequence joins TRBV5-1 and TRBJ2-7; perhaps TRBD1 as D (6 bases). The CDR3 runs to 16 residues. Per the germline V gene, CDR1 is SGHRS and CDR2 is YFSETQ. V was clipped by 4 bases and J by 0 bases, with 17 bases between them. The CDR3 sequence is CASSAGRQVTSYEQYF. CDR3 nucleotide sequence: TGCGCCAGCAGCGCCGGACGACAGGTAACCTCCTACGAGCAGTACTTC.

J is TRBJ1-2 and V is TRBV2; 7 nucleotides agree with TRBD1. Trimming at V came to 4 bases and at J to 4 bases, leaving 9 bases not matched to a gene. In germline, CDR1 is SNHLY, CDR2 FYNNEI. The CDR3 loop spans 15 amino acids. CDR3 bases: TGTGCCAGCAGTGTTGGTGACAGGGTTCTCTATGGCTACACCTTC. Translation gives CASSVGDRVLYGYTF.

The chain carries TRBV28 and TRBJ1-4, with 7 bases lining up with TRBD1. The ends lost 4 bases at V and 3 bases at J; junction bases unmatched: 5. CDR3 length: 15 amino acids. In germline, CDR1 is MDHEN, CDR2 SYDVKM. The CDR3 region is CASSSQGYPNEKLFF. The CDR3 coding sequence is TGTGCCAGCAGTTCACAGGGGTACCCTAATGAAAAACTGTTTTTT.

The chain recombines TRBV19 with TRBJ1-5; the match to TRBD1 covers 8 bases. The CDR3 runs 14 residues. Germline CDR1 LNHDA, CDR2 SQIVND (reference sequence). J lost 2 bases, V lost 9 bases, and 6 bases had no gene match. Written as DNA, the CDR3 is TGTGCCAGCTTGGACAGGGAAGGCAATCAGCCCCAGCATTTT. Its translation is CASLDREGNQPQHF.

This clone was observed a single time. This chain uses TRBV7-3 with TRBJ2-5; TRBD1 matches at 7 bases. This CDR3 is 18 amino acids long. V trimming: 0 bases; J trimming: 1 base; junction bases outside the gene matches: 11. Germline loops: CDR1 SGHTA, CDR2 FQGTGA. The CDR3 here is CASSLTSAGGPLQETQYF. In DNA form, the CDR3 reads TGTGCCAGCAGCTTAACGAGCGCAGGGGGTCCACTCCAAGAGACCCAGTACTTC.

The rearrangement joins TRBV28 to TRBJ1-1; possibly TRBD1 for D (6 bases). Trimming shortened V by 3 bases and J by 5 bases, and 10 bases separated the two germline ends. Germline CDR1 MDHEN, CDR2 SYDVKM. The CDR3 has 13 residues. Here the CDR3 DNA reads TGTGCCAGCAGTTTGGGACAACGAACTGAAGCTTTCTTT. Translated, it gives CASSLGQRTEAFF.

The genes are TRBV2 and TRBJ1-2, with 7 bases lining up with TRBD1. The V gene's germline CDR1 is SNHLY and CDR2 FYNNEI. The CDR3 spans 15 residues. The V and J ends lost 5 bases and 4 bases, in that order; junction bases with no gene match: 10. Written as DNA, the CDR3 is TGTGCCAGCAGTCAATCGAACAGGGGATTCTATGGCTACACCTTC. It translates to CASSQSNRGFYGYTF.

This chain joins TRBV5-6 and TRBJ1-2, with D unclear. With 3 bases removed from V and 3 bases from J, the gap between germline ends came to 6 bases. The CDR3 extends over 12 amino acids. Germline loops: CDR1 SGHDT, CDR2 YYEEEE. The CDR3 region has the DNA TGTGCCAGCAGCTATTCTGACTATGGCTACACCTTC. Translating gives CASSYSDYGYTF.

The chain uses TRBV28 and TRBJ1-5; tentative D call: TRBD1 (6 bases). This CDR3 has 16 amino acids. The germline CDR1 and CDR2 sequences are MDHEN and SYDVKM. V lost 8 bases and J lost 2, with 19 bases in between. CDR3 region: CASPFLPGHRNQPQHF. The CDR3 coding sequence is TGTGCCAGCCCGTTCCTTCCGGGACATCGCAATCAGCCCCAGCATTTT. The variable domain in full, completed from reference TRBV28 and TRBJ1-5, reads DVKVTQSSRYLVKRTGEKVFLECVQDMDHENMFWYRQDPGLGLRLIYFSYDVKMKEKGDIPEGYSVSREKKERFSLILESASTNQTSMYLCASPFLPGHRNQPQHFGDGTRLSIL.

V and J are TRBV5-6 and TRBJ2-7, with 8 nucleotides matching TRBD2. After removal of 4 bases from V and 7 bases from J, the junction contained 13 bases not matched to a gene. The CDR3 is 15 residues long. CDR1 SGHDT and CDR2 YYEEEE come from the germline V gene. CDR3 nucleotides: TGTGCCAGCAGCGACAAGGGAGCGGGAGACGAAGAGCAGTACTTC. Encoded protein: CASSDKGAGDEEQYF.

The chain uses TRBV27 and TRBJ1-6, with D possibly TRBD1 on 5 matching bases. With 6 bases removed from V and 10 bases from J, the gap between germline ends came to 10 bases. This CDR3 comprises 12 residues. Germline V gene sequence: CDR1 MNHEY, CDR2 SMNVEV (reference sequence). The CDR3: CASSRVDSPLHF. In nucleotides, the CDR3 is TGTGCCAGCAGCAGGGTCGACTCACCCCTCCACTTT.

The V call is TRBV11-3, the J call TRBJ1-3, with a weak D call TRBD1 (5 bases). The V end lost 5 bases, the J end lost 2 bases, and 13 bases lay between the germline ends. Germline V CDR1 and CDR2: SGHNT, YENEEA. This CDR3 has 15 residues. CDR3 sequence: CASSVLSGTGNTIYF. The CDR3 DNA is TGTGCCAGCAGCGTACTTTCAGGGACTGGAAACACCATATATTTT. Together with reference TRBV11-3 and TRBJ1-3, the CDR3 gives the full variable domain: EAGVVQSPRYKIIEKKQPVAFWCNPISGHNTLYWYLQNLGQGPELLIRYENEEAVDDSQLPKDRFSAERLKGVDSTLKIQPAELGDSAVYLCASSVLSGTGNTIYFGEGSWLTVV.

The chain carries TRBV18 and TRBJ1-5, with a weak D call TRBD1 (6 bases). The CDR3 sequence is 17 residues long. The V gene's germline CDR1 is KGHSH and CDR2 LQKENI. Trimming took 5 bases from V and 2 from J, leaving 19 bases between them. CDR3 bases: TGTGCCAGCTCATTTGGGGGCGAAGATCAGGGCAATCAGCCCCAGCATTTT. It codes for CASSFGGEDQGNQPQHF.